The 25 T cell receptor beta chains presented below share a single source sample, sequenced in a study of blood T cell repertoires in COVID-19. TCRdb keeps only in-frame clones here, not all; method: immunoSEQ multiplex PCR. The sample lists tens of thousands of clones; over 75% were seen once. The sequencing input was peripheral blood. The receptors derive from a human donor in a cohort sampled during active COVID-19.

V and J are TRBV13 and TRBJ2-7, with D possibly being TRBD1 (6 bases). This CDR3 spans 16 amino acids. V was cut by 0 bases and J by 3 bases, with 15 bases left in between. The V gene's germline CDR1 is PRHDT and CDR2 FYEKMQ (reference sequence). Here the CDR3 DNA reads TGTGCCAGCAGCTTAGGTCGACAGGTCAACGGCTACGAGCAGTACTTC. This translates into CASSLGRQVNGYEQYF.

This clone was seen more than once but under ten times. The chain combines TRBV6-1 with TRBJ1-4; D perhaps matches TRBD1 (5 bases). Trimming stripped 2 bases from V and 7 bases from J, with 14 bases between. The germline V gene encodes CDR1 MNHNS and CDR2 SASEGT. This CDR3 spans 15 amino acids. The CDR3 spells CASSESGQGVEKLFF. The CDR3 region has the DNA TGTGCCAGCAGTGAAAGCGGGCAGGGTGTTGAAAAACTGTTTTTT.

The chain is built from TRBV6-5 and TRBJ2-7; D is possibly TRBD1 (5 bases). The CDR3 totals 16 residues. Germline V gene data show CDR1 as MNHEY and CDR2 as SVGAGI. The germline V and J ends were trimmed by 2 bases and 5 bases, with 19 bases remaining between them. CDR3 nucleotides: TGTGCCAGCAGTTACCGTCAGGGTGAACTCCCGGACGAGCAGTACTTC. It is translated as CASSYRQGELPDEQYF.

This clone was picked up one time. The chain couples TRBV5-1 to TRBJ2-5, with 11 bases lining up with TRBD1. CDR1 SGHRS and CDR2 YFSETQ come from the germline V gene. The CDR3 is 16 amino acids. The junction had 7 bases not matched to a gene; V was cut back by 2 bases and J by 4 bases. The DNA for the CDR3 is TGCGCCAGCAGCTTACGGACAGGGGGCGCGGGAGAGACCCAGTACTTC. Translated, it gives CASSLRTGGAGETQYF.

The chain combines TRBV7-9 with TRBJ1-1, with 8 bases lining up with TRBD1. Trimming took 5 bases from V and 4 from J; bases not matched to a gene: 9. This CDR3 spans 15 amino acids. The germline V gene encodes CDR1 SEHNR and CDR2 FQNEAQ (reference sequence). The CDR3 is CASSPTQQGATEAFF. Written as DNA, the CDR3 is TGTGCCAGCAGCCCCACACAGCAGGGGGCCACTGAAGCTTTCTTT.

The chain links TRBV5-1 to TRBJ2-7, with 11 bases matching TRBD1. The V and J ends lost 3 bases and 7 bases, in that order; junction bases with no gene match: 9. Germline loops: CDR1 SGHRS, CDR2 YFSETQ. This CDR3 region has 15 residues. CDR3 sequence reads: CASSSRTGGHSEQYF. The CDR3 nucleotides are TGCGCCAGCAGCTCTAGGACAGGGGGCCATTCGGAGCAGTACTTC.

The V and J genes are TRBV19 and TRBJ1-1; 10 nucleotides agree with TRBD1. The germline CDR1 and CDR2 sequences are LNHDA and SQIVND (reference sequence). The CDR3 runs to 14 residues. V dropped 7 bases and J dropped 4; count of bases not matched to a gene: 6. The CDR3 DNA reads TGTGCCAGTACGAGGGACAGGGGAATCACTGAAGCTTTCTTT. Translated, it gives CASTRDRGITEAFF.

V usage is TRBV5-4 and J usage is TRBJ2-5; possible D gene TRBD1, 6 bases. The CDR3 consists of 14 residues. Germline CDR1 is SGHNT and CDR2 is YYREEE (reference sequence). V shed 4 bases and J shed 2 bases, with 12 bases lying between them. CDR3 protein: CASSLAGVQETQYF. For the CDR3, the DNA is TGTGCCAGCAGCCTAGCAGGGGTTCAAGAGACCCAGTACTTC. The full variable domain, rest sourced from reference TRBV5-4 and TRBJ2-5, is ETGVTQSPTHLIKTRGQQVTLRCSSQSGHNTVSWYQQALGQGPQFIFQYYREEENGRGNFPPRFSGLQFPNYSSELNVNALELDDSALYLCASSLAGVQETQYFGPGTRLLVL.

The rearrangement links TRBV5-1 to TRBJ2-1; D perhaps matches TRBD2 (5 bases). Germline V CDR1 and CDR2: SGHRS, YFSETQ. The CDR3 covers 14 residues. V lost 2 bases and J lost 1, with 7 bases in between. CDR3 protein: CASSFAGSYNEQFF. CDR3 nucleotide sequence: TGCGCCAGCAGCTTCGCGGGTTCCTACAATGAGCAGTTCTTC. The full variable domain, completed using reference TRBV5-1 and TRBJ2-1, is KAGVTQTPRYLIKTRGQQVTLSCSPISGHRSVSWYQQTPGQGLQFLFEYFSETQRNKGNFPGRFSGRQFSNSRSEMNVSTLELGDSALYLCASSFAGSYNEQFFGPGTRLTVL.

This chain connects TRBV12-3 or TRBV12-4 to TRBJ1-1, with TRBD1 identical over 7 bases. V lost 8 bases to trimming and J lost 10 bases; unmatched junction nucleotides: 10. This CDR3 contains 12 residues. The CDR3 here is CASGDRVIGAFF. In DNA, the CDR3 is TGTGCCAGCGGCGACAGGGTCATAGGAGCTTTCTTT.

The chain has TRBV11-2 and TRBJ1-2, with no clear D. This CDR3 region has 15 residues. The germline V gene has CDR1 SGHAT and CDR2 FQNNGV. V was trimmed by 4 bases and J by 0 bases, leaving 12 bases between them. CDR3 coding DNA: TGTGCCAGCAGCTCGAAACCGGGGTCTAACTATGGCTACACCTTC. Protein product: CASSSKPGSNYGYTF.

This clone was seen a single time. The V gene is TRBV5-1, the J gene TRBJ1-2; 7 nucleotides agree with TRBD1. The CDR3 is 15 amino acids. Germline lookup yields CDR1 SGHRS and CDR2 YFSETQ. With 0 bases clipped from V and 6 bases from J, the junction kept 8 bases outside the gene matches. DNA for the CDR3: TGCGCCAGCAGCTTGGCGGGACAGCCCCCAAATGGCTACACCTTC. Its protein product is CASSLAGQPPNGYTF. Based on the CDR3 plus reference TRBV5-1 and TRBJ1-2, the full variable domain is KAGVTQTPRYLIKTRGQQVTLSCSPISGHRSVSWYQQTPGQGLQFLFEYFSETQRNKGNFPGRFSGRQFSNSRSEMNVSTLELGDSALYLCASSLAGQPPNGYTFGSGTRLTVV.

The chain couples TRBV30 to TRBJ1-5, with 10 bases that match TRBD1. The CDR3 covers 15 residues. Germline trimming cut 3 bases from V and 4 bases from J; bases unmatched to any gene: 6. The germline gives CDR1 GTSNPN, CDR2 SVGIG (reference sequence). The CDR3: CAWRRQGAFNQPQHF. The CDR3 nucleotides are TGTGCCTGGAGACGACAGGGGGCCTTTAATCAGCCCCAGCATTTT.

The rearrangement uses TRBV11-2 and TRBJ1-2; 11 nucleotides agree with TRBD1. V lost 6 bases to trimming and J lost 0 bases; unmatched junction nucleotides: 12. Germline CDR1 and CDR2: SGHAT and FQNNGV. The CDR3 consists of 18 residues. CDR3 bases: TGTGCCAGCAGAGCGAGGACAGGGGGCTATAGAGCTAACTATGGCTACACCTTC. Its protein product is CASRARTGGYRANYGYTF.

This chain links TRBV3-1 (or the pseudogene TRBV3-2) with TRBJ2-7, with TRBD1 matching 7 bases. The CDR3 has 14 amino acids. Germline trimming cut 4 bases from V and 2 bases from J; bases unmatched to any gene: 5. Germline CDR1 is LGHDT and CDR2 is YNNKEL (reference sequence). The CDR3 coding sequence is TGTGCCAGCAGCCTTCGGGACAGAACCTACGAGCAGTACTTC. Amino acid sequence: CASSLRDRTYEQYF.

The chain combines TRBV9 with TRBJ1-1; 11 nucleotides line up with TRBD1. Trimming cost V 1 base and J 3 bases; bases outside gene matches: 11. This CDR3 spans 18 amino acids. CDR1 and CDR2 (germline): SGDLS, YYNGEE. The CDR3 DNA reads as TGTGCCAGCAGCGTAAACTCCCGGACAGGGGGCGAGGACACTGAAGCTTTCTTT. Translation: CASSVNSRTGGEDTEAFF.

V gene TRBV28 combines with J gene TRBJ2-7, with 10 bases that match TRBD1. Germline CDR1 reads MDHEN; CDR2 reads SYDVKM. Germline trimming cut 5 bases from V and 5 bases from J; bases unmatched to any gene: 9. The CDR3 spans 15 residues. This CDR3 is CASSPPGQGGDEQYF. CDR3 in DNA: TGTGCCAGCAGTCCACCAGGACAGGGGGGGGACGAGCAGTACTTC.

The rearrangement uses TRBV2 and TRBJ1-1; TRBD1 agrees at 8 bases. The CDR3 extends over 14 amino acids. The V gene's germline CDR1 is SNHLY and CDR2 FYNNEI. V lost 2 bases and J lost 3; bases outside the gene matches: 2. In DNA, the CDR3 is TGTGCCAGCAGTGAAACAGGGGGGGACACTGAAGCTTTCTTT. It encodes CASSETGGDTEAFF.

The V and J genes are TRBV7-7 and TRBJ2-5; tentative D call: TRBD1 (5 bases). The germline V gene has CDR1 SSHAT and CDR2 FNYEAQ (reference sequence). The CDR3 sequence is 14 residues long. V gave up 0 bases and J gave up 1 base, with 6 bases separating them. CDR3 bases: TGTGCCAGCAGCTTAGCGGGGCCCCAAGAGACCCAGTACTTC. Protein product: CASSLAGPQETQYF.

V usage is TRBV3-1 (or the pseudogene TRBV3-2) and J usage is TRBJ2-3; D is uncertain. V was cut by 3 bases and J by 4 bases, with 11 bases left in between. There are 14 residues in the CDR3. The germline V gene encodes CDR1 LGHDT and CDR2 YNNKEL (reference sequence). CDR3 nucleotides: TGTGCCAGCAGCCAGGTCGCTGAGGCAGATACGCAGTATTTT. It yields the protein CASSQVAEADTQYF.

This chain joins TRBV5-6 and TRBJ2-7; TRBD2 might be the D (7 bases). Deletions cut 0 bases from V and 2 bases from J, with 12 bases between. CDR1 SGHDT and CDR2 YYEEEE come from the germline V gene. The CDR3 consists of 15 residues. The CDR3 spells CASSLVREGAYEQYF. The CDR3 DNA follows: TGTGCCAGCAGCTTGGTAAGGGAGGGGGCCTACGAGCAGTACTTC.

This clone has only a few counts. This chain links TRBV10-2 with TRBJ2-7; TRBD2 matches at 11 bases. The CDR3 runs to 17 residues. Germline-derived CDR1 and CDR2 are WSHSY and SAAADI. J was trimmed by 5 bases and V by 0 bases; bases with no gene match: 9. CDR3 sequence (DNA): TGCGCCAGCAGTGAGTCAGAGGGGCGACTAGCGGGGAACGAGCAGTACTTC. It is translated as CASSESEGRLAGNEQYF.

V is TRBV3-1 (or the pseudogene TRBV3-2) and J is TRBJ2-3; D is unresolved. V gave up 1 base and J gave up 3 bases, with 5 bases separating them. CDR1 is LGHDT and CDR2 is YNNKEL in the germline V gene (reference sequence). The CDR3 is made up of 13 amino acids. The CDR3 DNA sequence: TGTGCCAGCAGCCAAGTCGTAACAGATACGCAGTATTTT. Translated, it gives CASSQVVTDTQYF.

This rearrangement joins TRBV5-1 to TRBJ1-1, with no clear D. The CDR3 totals 15 residues. Germline values: CDR1 SGHRS, CDR2 YFSETQ. With 6 bases removed from V and 6 bases from J, the gap between germline ends came to 21 bases. The DNA for the CDR3 is TGCGCCAGCACGGTCAGCCCGGTTGGGAGGGCTGAAGCTTTCTTT. Its protein product is CASTVSPVGRAEAFF.

The CDR3 nucleotides are TGTGCCAGCAGCGGAACAACCAGGGGGGAGACCCAGTACTTC. Translating it yields CASSGTTRGETQYF. V usage is TRBV9 and J usage is TRBJ2-5, with 7 positions matching TRBD1. The CDR3 extends over 14 amino acids. CDR1 SGDLS and CDR2 YYNGEE come from the germline V gene. The junction had 7 bases not matched to a gene; V was cut back by 3 bases and J by 5 bases.